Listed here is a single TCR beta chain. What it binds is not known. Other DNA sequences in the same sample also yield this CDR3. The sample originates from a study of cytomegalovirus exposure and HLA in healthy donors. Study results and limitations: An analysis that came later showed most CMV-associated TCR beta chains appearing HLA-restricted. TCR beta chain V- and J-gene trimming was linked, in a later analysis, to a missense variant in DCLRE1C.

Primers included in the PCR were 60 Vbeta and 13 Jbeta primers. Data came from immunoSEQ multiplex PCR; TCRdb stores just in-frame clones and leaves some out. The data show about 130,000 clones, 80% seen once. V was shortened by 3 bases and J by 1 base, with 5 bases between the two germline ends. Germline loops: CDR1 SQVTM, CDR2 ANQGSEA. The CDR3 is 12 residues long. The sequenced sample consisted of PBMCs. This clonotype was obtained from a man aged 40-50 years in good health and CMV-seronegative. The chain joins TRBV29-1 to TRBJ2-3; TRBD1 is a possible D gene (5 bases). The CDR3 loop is CSVDRGTDTQYF. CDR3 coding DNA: TGCAGCGTTGACAGGGGCACAGATACGCAGTATTTT.